A selection of T cell receptor beta chains follows, all from one sample in a study of blood T cell repertoires in COVID-19. Data came from immunoSEQ multiplex PCR; TCRdb stores just in-frame clones and leaves some out. In the table there are 200,000 to 300,000 clones, about four fifths of which are singletons. Specimen: peripheral blood. The receptor source for this set is a woman older than 75 with COVID-19, enrolled during active disease. Both conserved end residues are part of each CDR3. The order of the fields is D gene, clone size, J gene, V gene, CDR3 protein, CDR3 DNA. The D gene is left open where the match is weak. Clone size is stated in some rows and not others, as once, few, many or a class when expanded.

d_gene: -
abundance: few
j_gene: TRBJ1-5
v_gene: TRBV5-1
CDR3aa: CASSFEGGSNQPQHF
CDR3nt: TGCGCCAGCAGCTTCGAGGGAGGTAGCAATCAGCCCCAGCATTTT

d_gene: TRBD1
abundance: -
j_gene: TRBJ1-2
v_gene: TRBV3-1/TRBV3-2
CDR3aa: CASSQDQGTPGGGYTF
CDR3nt: TGTGCCAGCAGCCAAGATCAGGGAACCCCAGGGGGCGGCTACACCTTC

d_gene: -
abundance: -
j_gene: TRBJ2-5
v_gene: TRBV7-8
CDR3aa: CASSPRGVAETQYF
CDR3nt: TGTGCCAGCAGCCCACGGGGAGTAGCAGAGACCCAGTACTTC

d_gene: TRBD1
abundance: -
j_gene: TRBJ2-3
v_gene: TRBV5-1
CDR3aa: CASSTGQGTDTQYF
CDR3nt: TGCGCCAGCAGCACCGGACAGGGGACAGATACGCAGTATTTT

d_gene: -
abundance: -
j_gene: TRBJ2-2
v_gene: TRBV9
CDR3aa: CASSVSGFTGELFF
CDR3nt: TGTGCCAGCAGCGTTTCAGGGTTCACCGGGGAGCTGTTTTTT

d_gene: -
abundance: -
j_gene: TRBJ1-2
v_gene: TRBV3-1/TRBV3-2
CDR3aa: CASSQGLGALYTF
CDR3nt: TGTGCCAGCAGCCAAGGTTTGGGGGCTCTATACACCTTC

d_gene: -
abundance: -
j_gene: TRBJ2-2
v_gene: TRBV5-1
CDR3aa: CASSFGLRQGTGELFF
CDR3nt: TGCGCCAGCAGCTTCGGCCTACGTCAGGGCACCGGGGAGCTGTTTTTT

d_gene: -
abundance: -
j_gene: TRBJ1-1
v_gene: TRBV27
CDR3aa: CASLGRGPEAFF
CDR3nt: TGTGCCAGCCTGGGCAGGGGTCCTGAAGCTTTCTTT

d_gene: -
abundance: -
j_gene: TRBJ1-1
v_gene: TRBV6-5
CDR3aa: CASRAGRQTEAFF
CDR3nt: TGTGCCAGCAGGGCAGGGCGGCAGACTGAAGCTTTCTTT

d_gene: -
abundance: -
j_gene: TRBJ1-4
v_gene: TRBV3-1/TRBV3-2
CDR3aa: CASSQKTGGSEKLFF
CDR3nt: TGTGCCAGCAGCCAAAAGACAGGCGGGAGCGAAAAACTGTTTTTT

d_gene: TRBD1
abundance: few
j_gene: TRBJ2-2
v_gene: TRBV18
CDR3aa: CASSRRDSPRPTGELFF
CDR3nt: TGTGCCAGCTCCCGCCGGGACAGTCCGCGTCCCACCGGGGAGCTGTTTTTT

d_gene: -
abundance: -
j_gene: TRBJ1-5
v_gene: TRBV18
CDR3aa: CASSPTGIDQPQHF
CDR3nt: TGTGCCAGCTCACCTACAGGGATTGATCAGCCCCAGCATTTT

d_gene: -
abundance: -
j_gene: TRBJ2-7
v_gene: TRBV6-5
CDR3aa: CASRGSGNSPYEQYF
CDR3nt: TGTGCCAGCAGGGGGAGCGGCAATTCACCCTACGAGCAGTACTTC

d_gene: TRBD1
abundance: -
j_gene: TRBJ1-5
v_gene: TRBV2
CDR3aa: CASSYPGQGLNQPQHF
CDR3nt: TGTGCCAGCAGTTACCCGGGACAGGGGCTCAATCAGCCCCAGCATTTT

d_gene: TRBD1
abundance: -
j_gene: TRBJ1-2
v_gene: TRBV4-1
CDR3aa: CASSQGGTGRYGYTF
CDR3nt: TGCGCCAGCAGCCAAGGAGGGACAGGACGCTATGGCTACACCTTC

d_gene: -
abundance: -
j_gene: TRBJ2-5
v_gene: TRBV4-1
CDR3aa: CASSQDTRDFLETQYF
CDR3nt: TGCGCCAGCAGCCAAGATACACGGGACTTTTTAGAGACCCAGTACTTC

d_gene: -
abundance: -
j_gene: TRBJ1-1
v_gene: TRBV30
CDR3aa: CAWNPGSRNTEAFF
CDR3nt: TGTGCCTGGAACCCCGGGAGCCGGAACACTGAAGCTTTCTTT

d_gene: -
abundance: -
j_gene: TRBJ1-1
v_gene: TRBV7-3
CDR3aa: CASSLHMNTEAFF
CDR3nt: TGTGCCAGCAGCCTCCACATGAACACTGAAGCTTTCTTT

d_gene: -
abundance: -
j_gene: TRBJ2-7
v_gene: TRBV28
CDR3aa: CASSLTGTYEQYF
CDR3nt: TGTGCCAGCAGCCTTACCGGGACCTACGAGCAGTACTTC

d_gene: -
abundance: -
j_gene: TRBJ2-3
v_gene: TRBV5-5
CDR3aa: CASSLVATSADTQYF
CDR3nt: TGTGCCAGCAGCTTGGTAGCGACCAGCGCAGATACGCAGTATTTT

d_gene: TRBD1
abundance: -
j_gene: TRBJ2-1
v_gene: TRBV7-3
CDR3aa: CASSYTGTGRGYNEQFF
CDR3nt: TGTGCCAGCAGCTACACGGGGACAGGGAGAGGGTACAATGAGCAGTTCTTC

d_gene: -
abundance: -
j_gene: TRBJ1-6
v_gene: TRBV7-9
CDR3aa: CASSPLQGSPLHF
CDR3nt: TGTGCCAGCAGCCCGCTACAGGGATCACCCCTCCACTTT

d_gene: TRBD2
abundance: -
j_gene: TRBJ2-1
v_gene: TRBV19
CDR3aa: CASKADRGVYNEQFF
CDR3nt: TGTGCCAGTAAGGCTGACCGGGGGGTATACAATGAGCAGTTCTTC

d_gene: TRBD1
abundance: -
j_gene: TRBJ2-7
v_gene: TRBV19
CDR3aa: CASSKGQGRYYEQYF
CDR3nt: TGTGCCAGTAGTAAAGGACAGGGGAGATACTACGAGCAGTACTTC

d_gene: TRBD1
abundance: once
j_gene: TRBJ2-3
v_gene: TRBV23-1
CDR3aa: CASSQSRTGVRDTQYF
CDR3nt: TGCGCCAGCAGTCAATCTCGGACAGGGGTGCGAGATACGCAGTATTTT

d_gene: TRBD1
abundance: -
j_gene: TRBJ1-1
v_gene: TRBV29-1
CDR3aa: CSVIRDSNTEAFF
CDR3nt: TGCAGCGTCATCCGGGACAGTAACACTGAAGCTTTCTTT

d_gene: TRBD1
abundance: -
j_gene: TRBJ1-6
v_gene: TRBV10-1
CDR3aa: CASSDSTGVNSPLHF
CDR3nt: TGCGCCAGCAGTGATTCAACAGGGGTTAATTCACCCCTCCACTTT

d_gene: TRBD1
abundance: many
j_gene: TRBJ2-2
v_gene: TRBV6-5
CDR3aa: CATWWTGGPGELFF
CDR3nt: TGTGCCACCTGGTGGACAGGGGGCCCCGGGGAGCTGTTTTTT

d_gene: -
abundance: -
j_gene: TRBJ1-2
v_gene: TRBV12-3/TRBV12-4
CDR3aa: CASSLGGGYTF
CDR3nt: TGTGCCAGCAGTTTGGGGGGTGGCTACACCTTC

d_gene: TRBD1
abundance: -
j_gene: TRBJ2-1
v_gene: TRBV18
CDR3aa: CASSPGTGLNEQFF
CDR3nt: TGTGCCAGCTCACCCGGGACAGGGTTGAATGAGCAGTTCTTC

d_gene: -
abundance: -
j_gene: TRBJ1-5
v_gene: TRBV21-1
CDR3aa: CASPRPKVCRNRAQHF
CDR3nt: TGTGCCAGCCCCCGTCCCAAGGTCTGCCGAAATCGGGCCCAGCATTTT

d_gene: TRBD1
abundance: -
j_gene: TRBJ1-5
v_gene: TRBV6-5
CDR3aa: CASSYSGTGEQPQHF
CDR3nt: TGTGCCAGCAGTTACTCCGGGACAGGGGAACAGCCCCAGCATTTT

d_gene: -
abundance: -
j_gene: TRBJ2-7
v_gene: TRBV20-1
CDR3aa: CSARRRDEQYF
CDR3nt: TGCAGTGCCAGACGGCGGGACGAGCAGTACTTC

d_gene: TRBD2
abundance: -
j_gene: TRBJ2-7
v_gene: TRBV5-1
CDR3aa: CASGRTSGTYEQYF
CDR3nt: TGCGCCAGCGGGCGGACTAGCGGGACCTACGAGCAGTACTTC

d_gene: -
abundance: -
j_gene: TRBJ1-4
v_gene: TRBV6-6
CDR3aa: CASRNPGGNEKLFF
CDR3nt: TGTGCCAGCAGAAACCCAGGAGGGAATGAAAAACTGTTTTTT

d_gene: -
abundance: -
j_gene: TRBJ2-7
v_gene: TRBV24-1
CDR3aa: CACYESSYEQYF
CDR3nt: TGTGCCTGCTATGAAAGCTCCTACGAGCAGTACTTC

d_gene: TRBD1
abundance: -
j_gene: TRBJ2-7
v_gene: TRBV6-5
CDR3aa: CASSPNRDRGQYF
CDR3nt: TGTGCCAGCAGTCCTAACCGGGACAGGGGGCAGTACTTC

d_gene: -
abundance: -
j_gene: TRBJ1-1
v_gene: TRBV30
CDR3aa: CAWRGFRGAEAFF
CDR3nt: TGTGCCTGGAGGGGCTTTAGGGGCGCTGAAGCTTTCTTT

d_gene: TRBD1
abundance: -
j_gene: TRBJ1-4
v_gene: TRBV5-1
CDR3aa: CASSLAGTASNEKLFF
CDR3nt: TGCGCCAGCAGCTTGGCCGGGACAGCCTCTAATGAAAAACTGTTTTTT

d_gene: TRBD2
abundance: few
j_gene: TRBJ2-1
v_gene: TRBV19
CDR3aa: CASTPLAGGRNEQFF
CDR3nt: TGTGCCAGTACCCCCCTCGCGGGGGGGCGGAATGAGCAGTTCTTC

d_gene: TRBD2
abundance: -
j_gene: TRBJ2-1
v_gene: TRBV27
CDR3aa: CASSRKGQRGGEQFF
CDR3nt: TGTGCCAGCAGCCGCAAGGGGCAGCGGGGGGGAGAGCAGTTCTTC

d_gene: TRBD1
abundance: -
j_gene: TRBJ2-1
v_gene: TRBV27
CDR3aa: CASSETGEQFF
CDR3nt: TGTGCCAGCAGTGAGACAGGGGAGCAGTTCTTC

d_gene: TRBD1
abundance: few
j_gene: TRBJ1-2
v_gene: TRBV2
CDR3aa: CASSLGQGYGYTF
CDR3nt: TGTGCCAGCAGTCTAGGACAGGGGTATGGCTACACCTTC

d_gene: TRBD2
abundance: -
j_gene: TRBJ2-3
v_gene: TRBV29-1
CDR3aa: CSVERTRGDTQYF
CDR3nt: TGCAGCGTTGAAAGGACTAGGGGTGATACGCAGTATTTT

d_gene: TRBD1
abundance: -
j_gene: TRBJ2-7
v_gene: TRBV5-8
CDR3aa: CASSPGQATTYEQYF
CDR3nt: TGTGCCAGCAGCCCCGGACAGGCAACCACCTACGAGCAGTACTTC

d_gene: -
abundance: -
j_gene: TRBJ2-1
v_gene: TRBV19
CDR3aa: CASNAGRFQFF
CDR3nt: TGTGCCAGTAATGCGGGGCGGTTTCAGTTCTTC

d_gene: -
abundance: few
j_gene: TRBJ2-2
v_gene: TRBV5-4
CDR3aa: CASTISAGVTGELFF
CDR3nt: TGTGCCAGCACCATATCCGCCGGTGTCACCGGGGAGCTGTTTTTT

d_gene: TRBD2
abundance: -
j_gene: TRBJ2-1
v_gene: TRBV9
CDR3aa: CASSVASGGANYNEQFF
CDR3nt: TGTGCCAGCAGCGTAGCTAGCGGGGGGGCTAACTACAATGAGCAGTTCTTC

d_gene: -
abundance: -
j_gene: TRBJ2-7
v_gene: TRBV24-1
CDR3aa: CATSDSSSYEQYF
CDR3nt: TGTGCCACCAGTGACTCGAGCTCCTACGAGCAGTACTTC

d_gene: -
abundance: -
j_gene: TRBJ1-4
v_gene: TRBV5-4
CDR3aa: CASSLGGSTNEKLFF
CDR3nt: TGTGCCAGCAGCTTGGGAGGCTCAACTAATGAAAAACTGTTTTTT